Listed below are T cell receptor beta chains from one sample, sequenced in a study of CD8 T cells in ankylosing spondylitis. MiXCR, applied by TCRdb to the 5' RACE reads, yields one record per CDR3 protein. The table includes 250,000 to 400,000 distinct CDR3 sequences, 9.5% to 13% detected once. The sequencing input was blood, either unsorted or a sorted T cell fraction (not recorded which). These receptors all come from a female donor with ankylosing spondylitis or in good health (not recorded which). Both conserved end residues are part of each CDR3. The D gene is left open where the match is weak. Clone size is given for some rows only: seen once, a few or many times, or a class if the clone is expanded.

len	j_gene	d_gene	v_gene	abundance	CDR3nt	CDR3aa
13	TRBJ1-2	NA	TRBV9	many	TGTGCCTCGTTATCCGGGCGAGGGGGTGGCTACACCTTC	CASLSGRGGGYTF
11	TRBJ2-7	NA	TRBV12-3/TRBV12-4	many	TGTGCCAGCAGTTTTGGGCGGGAGCAGTACTTC	CASSFGREQYF
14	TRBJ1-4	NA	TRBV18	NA	TGTGCCAGCTCACCGAGCACCGGGAATGAAAAACTGTTTTTT	CASSPSTGNEKLFF
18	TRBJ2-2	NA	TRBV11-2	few	TGTGCCAGCAGCCTTCGACAGCCTGGGCCAACGAACACCGGGGAGCTGTTTTTT	CASSLRQPGPTNTGELFF
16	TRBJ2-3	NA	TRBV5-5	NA	TGTGCCAGCAGCTTGTTTGGGACTGGATTCACAGATACGCAGTATTTT	CASSLFGTGFTDTQYF
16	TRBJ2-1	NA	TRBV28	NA	TGTGCCAGCAGTTTTAACCGCGGATATGCAAACAATGAGCAGTTCTTC	CASSFNRGYANNEQFF
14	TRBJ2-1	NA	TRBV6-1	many	TGTGCCAGCAGTACCCCGGGACATCGGACCTTGCAGTTCTTC	CASSTPGHRTLQFF
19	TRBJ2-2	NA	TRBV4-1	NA	TGCGCCAGCAGCCAATCCGGGGCCTACGAGGTCGCGAACACCGGGGAGCTGTTTTTT	CASSQSGAYEVANTGELFF
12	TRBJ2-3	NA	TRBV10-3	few	TGTGCCACCGCCGGGGGCACAGATACGCAGTATTTT	CATAGGTDTQYF
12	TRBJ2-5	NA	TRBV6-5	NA	TGTGCCAGCAGTTCTGGCAGTAAGACCCAGTACTTC	CASSSGSKTQYF
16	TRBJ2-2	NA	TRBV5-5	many	TGTGCCAGCAGCTTGGGCAGATCAGTGGGCACCGGGGAGCTGTTTTTT	CASSLGRSVGTGELFF
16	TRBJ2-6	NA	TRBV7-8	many	TGTGCCAGCAGCTTAGCGGTGGGCTCTGGGGCCAACGTCCTGACTTTC	CASSLAVGSGANVLTF
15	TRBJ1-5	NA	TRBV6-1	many	TGTGCCAGCAGTGAAAGAGTAACAGCTCAACAGCCCCAGCATTTT	CASSERVTAQQPQHF
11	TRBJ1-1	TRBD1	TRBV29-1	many	TGCAGCGTAGTGGACAGGCGTGAAGCTTTCTTT	CSVVDRREAFF
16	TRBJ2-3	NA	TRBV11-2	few	TGTGCCAGCAGCTTGGTAGCGGAGACTAGCACAGATACGCAGTATTTT	CASSLVAETSTDTQYF
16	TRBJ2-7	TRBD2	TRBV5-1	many	TGCGCCAGCAGCACTTTGGGCCAGCGGGAGATCTACGAGCAGTACTTC	CASSTLGQREIYEQYF
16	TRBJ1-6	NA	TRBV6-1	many	TGTGCCAGCAGGGCGGACACCCGCTCCTATAATTCACCCCTCCACTTT	CASRADTRSYNSPLHF
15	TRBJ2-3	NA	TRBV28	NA	TGTGCCAGCAGTAGCACCATTACCTTCACAGATACGCAGTATTTT	CASSSTITFTDTQYF
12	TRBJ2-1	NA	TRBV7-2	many	TGTGCCAGCAGCTTAGCAATAGCGGTACAGTTCTTC	CASSLAIAVQFF
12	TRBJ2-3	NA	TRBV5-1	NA	TGCGCCAGCGGTGGTGGCACAGATACGCAGTATTTT	CASGGGTDTQYF
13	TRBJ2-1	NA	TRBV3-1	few	TGTGCCAGCAGCCAAGGTGGGGGCCTTGAGCAGTTCTTC	CASSQGGGLEQFF
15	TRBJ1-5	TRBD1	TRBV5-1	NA	TGCGCCAGCAGCTTGGGGGGACAGCTTAATCAGCCCCAGCATTTT	CASSLGGQLNQPQHF
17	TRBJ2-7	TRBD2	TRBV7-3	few	TGTGCCAGCAGCTTAGTCCAGCGGGGCTACTTATTCTACGAGCAGTACTTC	CASSLVQRGYLFYEQYF
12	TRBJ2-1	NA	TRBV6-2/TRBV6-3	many	TGTGCCAGCAATACGGGATACAATGAGCAGTTCTTC	CASNTGYNEQFF
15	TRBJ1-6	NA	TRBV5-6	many	TGTGCCAGCAGCTTGCGACAGGCCAGTAATTCACCCCTCCACTTT	CASSLRQASNSPLHF
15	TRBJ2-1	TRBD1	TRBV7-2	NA	TGTGCCAGCACCGACAGACCGGGACAGGGGGCGGAAAAGTTCTTC	CASTDRPGQGAEKFF
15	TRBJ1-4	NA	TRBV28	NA	TGTGCCAGCAGGGGGACACCTCCAACTAATGAAAAACTGTTTTTT	CASRGTPPTNEKLFF
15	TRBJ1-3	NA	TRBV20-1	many	TGCAGTGCTAGTCCTAACAGAATCTCTGGAAACACCATATATTTT	CSASPNRISGNTIYF
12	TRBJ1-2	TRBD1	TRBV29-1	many	TGCAGCGAGAAACAGGGGGCCTATGGCTACACCTTC	CSEKQGAYGYTF
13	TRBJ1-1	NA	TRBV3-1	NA	TGTGCCAGCAGCCCCACACTAGGGGTTGAAGCTTTCTTT	CASSPTLGVEAFF
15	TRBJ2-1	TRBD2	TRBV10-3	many	TGTGCCATTGCCCCGACTAGCGGGAGCCCTCGGGAGCAGTTCTTC	CAIAPTSGSPREQFF
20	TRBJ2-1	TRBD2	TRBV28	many	TGTGCCAGCAGTTTAGCTGATCCGGGACTAGCGCGACGAAGGAAGGATGAGCAGTTCTTC	CASSLADPGLARRRKDEQFF
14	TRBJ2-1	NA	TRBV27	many	TGTGCCAGCAGTTTATCGCGGGTACTACATGAGCAGTTCTTC	CASSLSRVLHEQFF
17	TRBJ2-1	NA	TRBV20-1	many	TGCAGTGCTAGAGATCGGGAGAACGACCGCTCCTACAATGAGCAGTTCTTC	CSARDRENDRSYNEQFF
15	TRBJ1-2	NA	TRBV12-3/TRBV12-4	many	TGTGCCAGCAGTTTCCTGCGTCGCGTAGGGTATGGCTACACCTTC	CASSFLRRVGYGYTF
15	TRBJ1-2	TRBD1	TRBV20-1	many	TGCAGTGCTAGAGATTCAACAGGGGGGAACTATGGCTACACCTTC	CSARDSTGGNYGYTF
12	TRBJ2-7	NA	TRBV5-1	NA	TGCGCCAGCAGCATGGGGCCCTACGAGCAGTACTTC	CASSMGPYEQYF
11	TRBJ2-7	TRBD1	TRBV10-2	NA	TGCGCCAGTACGACAGGGAGCGAGCAGTACTTC	CASTTGSEQYF
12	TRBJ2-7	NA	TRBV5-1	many	TGCGCCAGCAGCTCCTCCGTCTACGAGCAGTACTTC	CASSSSVYEQYF
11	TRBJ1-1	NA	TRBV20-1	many	TGCAGTGCTAGAGGCTATCCAGGGGCTTTCTTT	CSARGYPGAFF
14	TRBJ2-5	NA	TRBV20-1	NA	TGCAGTGCAAAGATTCCGGGACACCAAGAGACCCAGTACTTC	CSAKIPGHQETQYF
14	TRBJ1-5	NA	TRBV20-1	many	TGCAGTGCTAGAGGGGACCTTAGCAATCAGCCCCAGCATTTT	CSARGDLSNQPQHF
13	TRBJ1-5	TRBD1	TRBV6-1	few	TGTGCCAGCAAGACAGGGGGGAGGCAGCCCCAGCATTTT	CASKTGGRQPQHF
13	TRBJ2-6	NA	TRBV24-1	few	TGTGCCATCGACAGCTCTGGGGCCAACGTCCTGACTTTC	CAIDSSGANVLTF
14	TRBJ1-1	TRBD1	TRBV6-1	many	TGTGCCAGCTGCAGGGACAGGGTATCCACTGAAGCTTTCTTT	CASCRDRVSTEAFF
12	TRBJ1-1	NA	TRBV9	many	TGTGCCAGCAGCGTAGCCCCAGAGAAAGCTTTCTTT	CASSVAPEKAFF
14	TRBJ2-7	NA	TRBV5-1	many	TGCGCCAGCAGCTTGGGCTGGACAAACTACGAGCAGTACTTC	CASSLGWTNYEQYF
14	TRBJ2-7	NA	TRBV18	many	TGTGCCAGCTCACCAGGGAACCGGCCGAACGAGCAGTACTTC	CASSPGNRPNEQYF
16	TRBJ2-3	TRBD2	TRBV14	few	TGTGCCAGCAGCCAAGACGCGGGAGGGCCAGGAGATACGCAGTATTTT	CASSQDAGGPGDTQYF
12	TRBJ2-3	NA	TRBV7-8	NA	TGTGCCAGCAGCCCTAGGTTTGATACGCAGTATTTT	CASSPRFDTQYF
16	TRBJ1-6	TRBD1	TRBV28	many	TGTGCCAGCAAAGGCGACAGGGGGTCCTATAATTCACCCCTCCACTTT	CASKGDRGSYNSPLHF
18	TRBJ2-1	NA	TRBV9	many	TGTGCCAGCAGCGTAGTCCCTGGGGGTGGGAAGGGTGACAATGAGCAGTTCTTC	CASSVVPGGGKGDNEQFF
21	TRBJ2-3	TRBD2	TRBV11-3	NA	TGTGCCAGCAGCCAACAGCGGGGGGGACTTAGCGAAATCAGGAGCACAGATACGCAGTATTTT	CASSQQRGGLSEIRSTDTQYF
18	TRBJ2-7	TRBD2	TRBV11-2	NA	TGTGCCAGCAGCTTACCTTCAGGACTAGCGGGAGCTACCTACGAGCAGTACTTC	CASSLPSGLAGATYEQYF
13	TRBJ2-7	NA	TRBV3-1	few	TGTGCCAGCAGCCGTCCAGGGCCAAACGAGCAGTACTTC	CASSRPGPNEQYF
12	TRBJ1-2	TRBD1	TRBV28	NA	TGTGCCTCCGGGACAGGGACCGGCGGCTACACCTTC	CASGTGTGGYTF
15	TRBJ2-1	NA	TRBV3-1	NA	TGTGCCAGCAGCCATCGACAGAGTATCTACAATGAGCAGTTCTTC	CASSHRQSIYNEQFF
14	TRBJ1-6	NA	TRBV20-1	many	TGCAGTGCTAGGTGGCAGTCATATAATTCACCCCTCCACTTT	CSARWQSYNSPLHF
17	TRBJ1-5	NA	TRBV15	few	TGTGCCACCAGCAGAGACTTTGTGCAGGCGAGCAATCAGCCCCAGCATTTT	CATSRDFVQASNQPQHF